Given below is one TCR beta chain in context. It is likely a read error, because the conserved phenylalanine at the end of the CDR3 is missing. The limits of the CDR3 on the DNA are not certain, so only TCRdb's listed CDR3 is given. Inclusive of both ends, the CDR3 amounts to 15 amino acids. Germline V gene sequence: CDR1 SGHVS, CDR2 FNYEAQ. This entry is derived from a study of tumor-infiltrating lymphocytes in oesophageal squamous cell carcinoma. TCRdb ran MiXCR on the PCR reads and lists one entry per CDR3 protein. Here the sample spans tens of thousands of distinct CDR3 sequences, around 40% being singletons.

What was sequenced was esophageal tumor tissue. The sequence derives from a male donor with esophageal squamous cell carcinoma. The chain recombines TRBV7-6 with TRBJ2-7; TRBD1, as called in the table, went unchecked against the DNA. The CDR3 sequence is CASSQPEDPSKDFGN.